The entry below gives a single TCR beta chain sequence along with its context. This sample is part of a study of blood T cell repertoires in COVID-19. As for the study in general: Researchers got acute and convalescent COVID-19 samples from the United States, Italy and Spain.

Germline V gene sequence: CDR1 SNHLY, CDR2 FYNNEI. V lost 4 bases and J lost 5; bases outside the gene matches: 11. The CDR3 spans 16 residues. Produced via immunoSEQ multiplex PCR; TCRdb's table is partial and in-frame only. The sample holds about 340,000 clones; roughly 90% are singletons and the top ten take about 7%. This clonotype was sampled from a woman between 65 and 79 years old with COVID-19, enrolled during active disease. The source material was peripheral blood. The chain carries TRBV2 and TRBJ2-7, with 10 bases aligning to TRBD1. The CDR3 loop reads CASSGGSGQGTHEQYF. The CDR3 DNA is TGTGCCAGCAGTGGGGGGTCGGGACAGGGGACCCACGAGCAGTACTTC. Full variable domain (rest looked up from reference TRBV2 and TRBJ2-7): EPEVTQTPSHQVTQMGQEVILRCVPISNHLYFYWYRQILGQKVEFLVSFYNNEISEKSEIFDDQFSVERPDGSNFTLKIRSTKLEDSAMYFCASSGGSGQGTHEQYFGPGTRLTVT.